The present T cell receptor (beta chain) was sequenced within a study of CD8 T cells in ankylosing spondylitis (TCRdb year 2017). For the study in its entirety: The study profiled T cell receptor beta repertoires in healthy donors and ankylosing spondylitis patients to find disease-linked TCR variants. Samples of peripheral blood were taken, and for ankylosing spondylitis patients, synovial fluid was collected as well. The full study cohort was made up of about 24 ankylosing spondylitis patients and 95 to 130 healthy donors.

Sequencing was performed on an Illumina HiSeq 2500. Quantitative 5'-RACE with molecular barcodes was the method used to prepare the TCR beta libraries. Processing in the source paper ran as follows. Disease-linked TCR variants were identified with a new computational method built on a probabilistic model of VDJ rearrangement. The public reads were reprocessed in TCRdb via fastp at Q25 and MiXCR, keeping in-frame beta chains. Each entry merges the rows of one CDR3 protein and shows their most common DNA and genes. The V and J calls come from TCRdb's annotation, not from the publication. A total of 270,000 or so distinct CDR3 sequences appear in this sample, over 15% of them only once. Around 33% of the sample rests with the top ten. What the research found in general, with its limitations: In peripheral blood, the disease-linked clones were found at relatively low frequencies and had a CD8+ phenotype. A TCR beta motif of about 8 highly homologous amino acid variants appeared characteristic of blood from ankylosing spondylitis patients. Some motif variants had previously been reported in the synovial fluid and blood of reactive arthritis patients, which suggests shared mechanisms of disease initiation. Significant enrichment of the disease-linked clones was reported in matched synovial fluid samples from ankylosing spondylitis patients.

Taken from cysteine to phenylalanine, the CDR3 has 15 residues. Only the CDR3 region is kept as DNA, spanning 45 bases read in frame from base 1. V ends up 1 base short and J 0 bases short, with an unmatched junction base count of 2. Sequences KGHSH (CDR1) and LQKENI (CDR2) are obtained from the germline V gene. This clonotype was recorded once. What antigen it recognizes has not been identified. One base away there is no much larger clone; base qualities are not given. A single read is weak support. This TCR came from a male donor with ankylosing spondylitis or in good health (not recorded which). The chain employs TRBV18 and TRBJ2-5; 7 central bases correspond to TRBD2. Sequencing was performed on blood, either unsorted or a sorted T cell fraction (not recorded which). The CDR3 loop reads CASSPLLADQETQYF. In nucleotide form, the sequence is TGTGCCAGCTCACCACTTCTAGCGGACCAAGAGACCCAGTACTTC.